This TCR beta chain stems from a study of metastatic and nonmetastatic thyroid tumors. Across the study: Malignant and benign thyroid patients had repertoires compared in peripheral blood and tumor or nodule tissue.

The table lists this clone with many counts. The antigen is undetermined. Patients underwent thyroid surgery, and none had received any treatment before it. Study processing details: In papillary thyroid cancer, a distant-metastasis classifier was built using CDR3 differences across clinicopathological groups. TCRdb used MiXCR to call clones anew from the PCR reads. These V and J calls rely on TCRdb rather than the paper's analysis. The repertoire holds around 20,000 clones, with approximately 28% as singletons. Study results and caveats: Significantly greater TCR beta diversity was reportedly found in malignant thyroid tumors than in benign nodules (in blood and tumor).

The CDR3 length is 13 residues. Looked up from germline, CDR1 is SGHNT and CDR2 is YENEEA. V was shortened by 0 bases and J by 5 bases, with 5 bases between the two germline ends. The source is a male donor with papillary thyroid cancer or a benign thyroid nodule (not recorded which). Some clones in this sample may be carry-over from other donors' samples. Source material: tumor tissue. The chain has TRBV11-3 and TRBJ2-1; D not resolved. The CDR3 spells CASSLDTHNEQFF. The CDR3 bases are TGTGCCAGCAGCTTAGACACCCACAATGAGCAGTTCTTC.